This T cell receptor (beta chain) is from a study of CD8 T cells in Susac syndrome. The multiple sclerosis controls were treatment-naive patients affected by stable or active relapsing-remitting disease. CDR3 length: 12 amino acids. Per the germline V gene, CDR1 is MGHDK and CDR2 is SYGVNS. Trimming stripped 6 bases from V and 5 bases from J, with 5 bases between. Reverse transcription used about 0.45 to 1 ug RNA and random hexamers. The CDR3 of TCR beta was amplified by immunoSEQ multiplex PCR across 54 Vbeta and 13 Jbeta. TCRdb used MiXCR to reprocess the immunoSEQ multiplex PCR reads, holding one entry per CDR3 protein. This sample has some 190,000 distinct CDR3 sequences; approximately 94% occur once, and the top ten carry 0.093%.

V is TRBV25-1 and J is TRBJ1-6; D is ambiguous. The TCR was taken from a human donor with multiple sclerosis. Sequencing used CD4+ T cells from PBMCs. The CDR3 here is CASRAHNSPLHF. The CDR3 nucleotides read TGTGCCAGCAGAGCTCATAATTCACCCCTCCACTTT.